The 5 T cell receptor beta chains below all came from one sample that was sequenced in a study of cytomegalovirus exposure and HLA in healthy donors. This PCR relied on a set of 60 Vbeta primers and 13 Jbeta primers. The repertoire was sequenced with immunoSEQ multiplex PCR; TCRdb's copy has only in-frame clones and lacks some. The data show about 160,000 clones, just under 80% seen once. Sequencing used PBMCs. All receptors come from a woman aged 40 to 55 in good health and CMV-seropositive.

The gene calls are TRBV5-6 and TRBJ1-2; TRBD1 agrees at 7 bases. Looked up from germline, CDR1 is SGHDT and CDR2 is YYEEEE. This CDR3 is built from 14 residues. The ends lost 4 bases at V and 4 bases at J; junction bases unmatched: 7. DNA of the CDR3: TGTGCCAGCAGCCTCGGTCAGGGGGTCTATGGCTACACCTTC. Its translation is CASSLGQGVYGYTF.

V gene TRBV10-3 combines with J gene TRBJ2-1, with 11 nucleotides matching TRBD2. There are 13 residues in the CDR3. Trimming removed 6 bases from V and 8 bases from J; junction bases left unmatched: 3. CDR1 and CDR2 (germline): ENHRY, SYGVKD. The CDR3 spells CAIRTSGVDEQFF. The CDR3 nucleotides are TGTGCCATCAGGACTAGCGGGGTAGATGAGCAGTTCTTC.

V gene TRBV29-1 combines with J gene TRBJ1-1; D is unresolved. The V end was cut by 4 bases, the J end by 0 bases, with 6 bases between. CDR3 length equals 12 residues. Germline-derived CDR1 and CDR2 are SQVTM and ANQGSEA. The CDR3 spells CSVVSMNTEAFF. CDR3 in DNA: TGCAGCGTTGTGAGTATGAACACTGAAGCTTTCTTT.

The chain carries TRBV27 and TRBJ1-2; 9 bases agree with TRBD1. The CDR3 length is 13 residues. Looked up from germline, CDR1 is MNHEY and CDR2 is SMNVEV (reference sequence). V lost 5 bases and J lost 9; bases outside the gene matches: 7. The CDR3, as DNA: TGTGCCAGCAGTCCGGGACAGGGACTAAGCTACACCTTC. The encoded protein is CASSPGQGLSYTF.

The V and J genes are TRBV19 and TRBJ2-2; TRBD1 matches at 10 bases. CDR1 LNHDA and CDR2 SQIVND come from the germline V gene (reference sequence). The V gene end was trimmed by 7 bases and the J gene end by 6 bases; junction bases not matched to a gene: 5. The CDR3 covers 14 residues. CDR3 bases: TGTGCCAGTAAGGGGACAGGGGCCCCCGGGGAGCTGTTTTTT. Translated: CASKGTGAPGELFF.